These T cell receptor beta chains were read from a single sample in a study of identical twins. TCRdb redid the calling of the 5' RACE reads with MiXCR, one entry per CDR3 protein. The sample yields under 300,000 distinct CDR3 sequences, about 8.9% seen once. These data were likewise used in another study, on yellow fever vaccine responses in identical twins.

The sequencing input was CD8+ T cells sorted from blood. Receptor source: a woman aged 18-29 years in good health. CDR3s include the opening cysteine and the closing phenylalanine or tryptophan. Fields, in order: clone size, J gene, D gene, V gene, CDR3 protein, CDR3 DNA. A D gene is named only where the DNA matches it firmly. The size of a clone is reported for some rows only, either as once, few or many, or as a class for expanded clones.

>few|TRBJ2-7|.|TRBV27
CASSSPGAVYEQYF
TGTGCCAGCAGTTCTCCGGGTGCAGTATACGAGCAGTACTTC
>few|TRBJ2-2|.|TRBV24-1
CATSDRYTGELFF
TGTGCCACCAGTGATAGGTACACCGGGGAGCTGTTTTTT
>.|TRBJ2-1|TRBD2|TRBV3-1
CASSQEGLAGENEQFF
TGTGCCAGCAGCCAAGAAGGGCTAGCGGGGGAGAATGAGCAGTTCTTC
>many|TRBJ2-1|.|TRBV12-3/TRBV12-4
CASSLGVIDEQFF
TGTGCCAGCAGTTTGGGTGTAATCGATGAGCAGTTCTTC
>.|TRBJ2-7|.|TRBV4-3
CASSQGWDATYEQYF
TGCGCCAGCAGCCAAGGGTGGGACGCTACCTACGAGCAGTACTTC
>few|TRBJ2-1|TRBD1|TRBV10-3
CAISDKRTGSYNEQFF
TGTGCCATCAGTGATAAGCGGACAGGCTCCTACAATGAGCAGTTCTTC
>many|TRBJ2-5|TRBD1|TRBV7-8
CASSTRLGRGRMQTQYF
TGTGCCAGCAGCACTCGGTTGGGCAGGGGGCGGATGCAGACCCAGTACTTC
>few|TRBJ2-3|TRBD2|TRBV12-3/TRBV12-4
CASSSGLAGSVSTDTQYF
TGTGCCAGCAGTTCGGGACTAGCGGGGTCCGTTAGCACAGATACGCAGTATTTT
>few|TRBJ2-7|TRBD2|TRBV4-2
CASSQGVELAGDEQYF
TGTGCCAGCAGCCAAGGGGTGGAATTAGCGGGGGACGAGCAGTACTTC
>.|TRBJ2-7|TRBD1|TRBV6-1
CATQSGQNYEQYF
TGTGCCACCCAATCGGGACAGAACTACGAGCAGTACTTC
>.|TRBJ2-7|.|TRBV5-1
CASIPNRPHEQYF
TGCGCCAGCATCCCCAACCGCCCCCACGAGCAGTACTTC
>.|TRBJ2-1|TRBD2|TRBV12-3/TRBV12-4
CASSLVLGLASNEQFF
TGTGCCAGCAGTTTAGTGCTGGGACTAGCCAGCAATGAGCAGTTCTTC
>few|TRBJ1-1|.|TRBV4-3
CASSQDNGPRGPAFF
TGCGCCAGCAGCCAAGATAATGGACCCAGAGGACCAGCTTTCTTT
>.|TRBJ2-7|.|TRBV29-1
CSVANRQKTYEQYF
TGCAGCGTCGCCAACAGACAAAAGACCTACGAGCAGTACTTC
>few|TRBJ2-3|.|TRBV4-2
CASSQVSLTDTQYF
TGTGCCAGCAGCCAAGTGTCTCTCACAGATACGCAGTATTTT
>.|TRBJ2-7|.|TRBV10-3
CAISESKAGAIYEQYF
TGTGCCATCAGTGAGTCGAAGGCGGGGGCTATCTACGAGCAGTACTTC
>many|TRBJ2-7|.|TRBV4-3
CASSQDWGVSYEQYF
TGCGCCAGCAGCCAAGATTGGGGAGTCTCCTACGAGCAGTACTTC
>many|TRBJ2-7|.|TRBV7-6
CASSLEAGASYEQYF
TGTGCCAGCAGCTTAGAGGCAGGGGCGTCCTACGAGCAGTACTTC
>many|TRBJ2-4|.|TRBV4-3
CASSQSLAIKNIQYF
TGCGCCAGCAGCCAATCCCTAGCGATTAAAAACATTCAGTACTTC
>.|TRBJ1-4|.|TRBV6-2/TRBV6-3
CASSYSPGQMDEKLFF
TGTGCCAGCAGTTACTCGCCGGGACAAATGGATGAAAAACTGTTTTTT
>.|TRBJ2-1|TRBD2|TRBV2
CASPGTSGYNEQFF
TGTGCCAGCCCCGGGACTAGCGGCTACAATGAGCAGTTCTTC
>few|TRBJ2-7|.|TRBV29-1
CSVDSGQSYEQYF
TGCAGCGTTGATAGCGGACAGAGCTACGAGCAGTACTTC
>.|TRBJ2-1|.|TRBV12-3/TRBV12-4
CASSSVVSVSYNEQFF
TGTGCCAGCAGTTCGGTCGTGTCGGTTTCCTACAATGAGCAGTTCTTC
>many|TRBJ2-3|.|TRBV7-8
CASSRTDTQYF
TGTGCCAGCAGCCGAACAGATACGCAGTATTTT
>many|TRBJ2-5|TRBD1|TRBV7-9
CASSLRMGTGFQETQYF
TGTGCCAGCAGCCTCCGAATGGGGACAGGTTTCCAAGAGACCCAGTACTTC
>.|TRBJ2-5|TRBD1|TRBV20-1
CSARDRTGKGRETQYF
TGCAGTGCTAGAGATAGGACAGGGAAGGGTCGAGAGACCCAGTACTTC
>.|TRBJ2-7|TRBD2|TRBV25-1
CASSEVLAGAEQYF
TGTGCCAGCAGTGAAGTACTAGCGGGGGCCGAGCAGTACTTC
>.|TRBJ1-3|.|TRBV20-1
CSATNREGVGNTIYF
TGCAGTGCTACAAACAGGGAGGGGGTTGGAAACACCATATATTTT
>many|TRBJ2-3|TRBD2|TRBV29-1
CSVTGLAGGVDTQYF
TGCAGCGTTACAGGACTAGCGGGAGGTGTAGATACGCAGTATTTT
>.|TRBJ2-7|TRBD2|TRBV7-2
CASSSGPIYEQYF
TGTGCCAGCAGTAGCGGGCCGATCTACGAGCAGTACTTC
>.|TRBJ2-5|TRBD2|TRBV20-1
CSARERASGDQETQYF
TGCAGTGCTAGAGAGAGGGCTAGCGGGGACCAAGAGACCCAGTACTTC
>.|TRBJ2-1|TRBD2|TRBV5-1
CASSLHPGLSSYNEQFF
TGCGCCAGCAGCTTGCATCCGGGACTAAGCTCCTACAATGAGCAGTTCTTC
>.|TRBJ2-7|.|TRBV20-1
CSARDGMSNYEQYF
TGCAGTGCTAGAGATGGGATGTCTAACTACGAGCAGTACTTC
>.|TRBJ2-4|.|TRBV7-9
CASSSGYDLAKNIQYF
TGTGCCAGCAGTTCAGGGTACGACCTAGCCAAAAACATTCAGTACTTC
>many|TRBJ1-5|.|TRBV9
CASSVGGSNQPQHF
TGTGCCAGCAGCGTAGGTGGTAGCAATCAGCCCCAGCATTTT
>many|TRBJ2-7|TRBD1|TRBV25-1
CASRRTGGDEQYF
TGTGCCAGCAGGAGGACAGGGGGTGATGAGCAGTACTTC
>.|TRBJ1-2|.|TRBV15
CTTSRDRGTLPNYGYTF
TGTACCACCAGCAGAGATCGCGGGACGCTCCCTAACTATGGCTACACCTTC
>.|TRBJ1-4|TRBD1|TRBV20-1
CSARPMGQLNEKLFF
TGCAGTGCTAGACCCATGGGACAGCTTAATGAAAAACTGTTTTTT
>few|TRBJ2-1|TRBD2|TRBV12-5
CASGLVAGVVNEQFF
TGTGCTAGTGGTTTGGTGGCGGGGGTCGTCAATGAGCAGTTCTTC
>many|TRBJ1-1|TRBD1|TRBV12-3/TRBV12-4
CASTDGQGMNTEAFF
TGTGCCAGCACCGACGGACAGGGCATGAACACTGAAGCTTTCTTT
>many|TRBJ2-7|.|TRBV5-1
CASSLWAGEYRTDAYEQYF
TGCGCCAGCAGCTTGTGGGCAGGGGAGTATAGGACGGACGCCTACGAGCAGTACTTC
>.|TRBJ2-7|.|TRBV4-3
CASSGALGSSYEQYF
TGCGCCAGCAGCGGGGCCTTGGGCAGCTCCTACGAGCAGTACTTC
>.|TRBJ2-5|.|TRBV11-2
CASSLETGHPEETQYF
TGTGCCAGCAGCTTAGAGACAGGCCACCCAGAGGAGACCCAGTACTTC
>many|TRBJ2-1|.|TRBV4-1
CASSQDSGSYNEQFF
TGCGCCAGCAGCCAAGATTCTGGCAGTTACAATGAGCAGTTCTTC
>.|TRBJ2-3|TRBD2|TRBV6-2/TRBV6-3
CASSFRLAGLEDTQYF
TGTGCCAGCAGTTTTAGACTAGCGGGTTTGGAAGATACGCAGTATTTT
>.|TRBJ2-7|TRBD2|TRBV3-1
CASSYGTRSFYEQYF
TGTGCCAGCAGCTACGGGACTAGAAGTTTCTACGAGCAGTACTTC
>.|TRBJ2-7|.|TRBV7-6
CASSLVRQDGTYEQYF
TGTGCCAGCAGCTTAGTGAGACAGGATGGAACCTACGAGCAGTACTTC
>many|TRBJ2-5|.|TRBV27
CASSFDGTGGTQYF
TGTGCCAGCAGTTTCGACGGGACTGGTGGGACCCAGTACTTC
>.|TRBJ2-3|.|TRBV3-1
CACSPRTGRRGVEDTQYF
TGTGCCTGCAGTCCCCGGACAGGCCGGCGGGGAGTTGAGGATACGCAGTATTTT
>.|TRBJ2-1|TRBD1|TRBV6-2/TRBV6-3
CASSPTGRYDEQFF
TGTGCCAGCAGCCCGACAGGGCGTTATGATGAGCAGTTCTTC
>medium-sized|TRBJ2-7|TRBD2|TRBV27
CASSGTSGSYEQYF
TGTGCCAGCAGTGGGACTAGCGGTAGCTACGAGCAGTACTTC
>many|TRBJ2-1|.|TRBV4-2
CASSQGSQEQFF
TGTGCCAGCAGCCAAGGGTCACAGGAGCAGTTCTTC
>few|TRBJ2-5|TRBD2|TRBV7-7
CASSDKSYGTRLQETQYF
TGTGCTAGCAGCGACAAGAGCTACGGGACTAGGTTACAAGAGACCCAGTACTTC
>few|TRBJ2-2|.|TRBV5-1
CASSFWLGGAGELFF
TGCGCCAGCAGCTTCTGGTTAGGGGGAGCCGGGGAGCTGTTTTTT
>many|TRBJ2-3|TRBD2|TRBV5-4
CASSLVAGVADTQYF
TGTGCCAGCAGCTTAGTAGCGGGAGTTGCAGATACGCAGTATTTT
>few|TRBJ2-2|.|TRBV4-1
CASSHGPTDFLGGELFF
TGCGCCAGCAGCCACGGGCCAACAGACTTTTTGGGCGGGGAGCTGTTTTTT